This T cell receptor (beta chain) was recovered during a study of blood T cells in healthy people across ages. Approximately 9.2 milliliters was the volume of peripheral blood drawn from each donor. Every sample had a minimum of 6.5 million PBMCs isolated. The germline V gene has CDR1 SQVTM and CDR2 ANQGSEA. V was pared by 2 bases and J by 0 bases, with 7 bases between. This CDR3 spans 13 amino acids. A sample-barcoded 5' primer and a J-beta primer mix were used in a second PCR of roughly 6 to 11 cycles. TCRdb fed the 5' RACE reads into MiXCR, producing one record per CDR3 protein. Of more than 1,000,000 distinct CDR3 sequences listed, around 25% are singletons. This sample was shared with a second study, whose subject was T cells of mothers and their children.

The chain combines TRBV29-1 with TRBJ1-1; D perhaps matches TRBD1 (5 bases). The receptor's source is a girl aged 2-10 years in good health. The sample comprised blood. The CDR3 protein is CSVEWGMNTEAFF. CDR3 nucleotides: TGCAGCGTTGAATGGGGGATGAACACTGAAGCTTTCTTT.